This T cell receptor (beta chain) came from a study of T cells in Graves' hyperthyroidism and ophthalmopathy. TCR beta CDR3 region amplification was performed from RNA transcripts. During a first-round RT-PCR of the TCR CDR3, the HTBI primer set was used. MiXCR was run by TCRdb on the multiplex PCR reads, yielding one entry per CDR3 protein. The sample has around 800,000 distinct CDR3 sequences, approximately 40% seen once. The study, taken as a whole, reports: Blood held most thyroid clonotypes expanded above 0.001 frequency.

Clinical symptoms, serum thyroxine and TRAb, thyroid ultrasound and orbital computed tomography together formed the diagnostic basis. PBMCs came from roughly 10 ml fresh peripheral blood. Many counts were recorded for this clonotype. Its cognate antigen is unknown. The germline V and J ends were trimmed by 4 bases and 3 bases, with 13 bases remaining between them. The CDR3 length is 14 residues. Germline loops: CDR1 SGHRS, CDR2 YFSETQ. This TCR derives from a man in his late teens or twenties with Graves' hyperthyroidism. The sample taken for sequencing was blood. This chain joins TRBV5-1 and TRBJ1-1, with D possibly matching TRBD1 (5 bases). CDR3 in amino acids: CASSPTGTDTEAFF. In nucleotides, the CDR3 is TGCGCCAGCAGCCCGACCGGGACGGACACTGAAGCTTTCTTT.